The next 11 T cell receptor beta chains were all read from a single sample in a study of blood T cell repertoires in COVID-19. Clones were sequenced by immunoSEQ multiplex PCR, and TCRdb holds only the in-frame ones, with some missing. Of roughly 220,000 clones detected, less than 85% appear once; the ten largest clones hold less than 7%. What was sequenced was peripheral blood. These receptor sequences come from a woman in her 70s with acute or convalescent COVID-19.

The V and J genes are TRBV25-1 and TRBJ2-5; TRBD1 matches at 8 bases. The ends lost 6 bases at V and 1 base at J; junction bases unmatched: 4. Germline CDR1 MGHDK, CDR2 SYGVNS. This CDR3 is 14 amino acids long. In nucleotides, the CDR3 is TGTGCCAGCAGCACTGGACAGGGCCAAGAGACCCAGTACTTC. Protein product: CASSTGQGQETQYF.

This clone was found once. The chain employs TRBV9 and TRBJ2-1, with a tentative D call TRBD2 (8 bases). CDR3 size: 18 residues. Germline CDR1 reads SGDLS; CDR2 reads YYNGEE. V was pared by 0 bases and J by 4 bases, with 20 bases between. The CDR3 coding sequence is TGTGCCAGCAGCGTAGCTTCGGGGGGGGACAGCCTGTACAATGAGCAGTTCTTC. Its protein is CASSVASGGDSLYNEQFF.

The rearrangement links TRBV2 to TRBJ1-4; the match to TRBD1 covers 7 bases. V shed 5 bases and J 8 bases; nucleotides not matched to a gene: 14. The CDR3 runs to 16 residues. Germline V gene data show CDR1 as SNHLY and CDR2 as FYNNEI. The CDR3: CASSSGQPGNGEKLFF. CDR3 sequence (DNA): TGTGCCAGCAGTTCGGGACAGCCGGGGAACGGGGAAAAACTGTTTTTT.

The chain combines TRBV5-1 with TRBJ2-2, with 9 bases identical to TRBD2. With 3 bases clipped from V and 0 bases from J, the junction kept 6 bases outside the gene matches. Germline values: CDR1 SGHRS, CDR2 YFSETQ. CDR3 length equals 17 residues. The CDR3 protein is CASSSLAGSANTGELFF. In nucleotides, the CDR3 is TGCGCCAGCAGCTCCCTAGCGGGGTCCGCGAACACCGGGGAGCTGTTTTTT.

The J gene is TRBJ2-3, the V gene TRBV5-1; 7 bases line up with TRBD2. J gave up 4 bases and V 5 bases, and 10 bases lay outside the gene matches. The CDR3 is made up of 15 amino acids. Germline CDR1 SGHRS, CDR2 YFSETQ. The CDR3, as DNA: TGCGCCAGCAGTTCGACGGGGGGTGTGGCAGATACGCAGTATTTT. This codes for CASSSTGGVADTQYF. Combining the CDR3 with reference TRBV5-1 and TRBJ2-3 gives the whole variable domain KAGVTQTPRYLIKTRGQQVTLSCSPISGHRSVSWYQQTPGQGLQFLFEYFSETQRNKGNFPGRFSGRQFSNSRSEMNVSTLELGDSALYLCASSSTGGVADTQYFGPGTRLTVL.

The chain is built from TRBV2 and TRBJ2-3, with D unresolved. Deletions cut 4 bases from V and 4 bases from J, with 6 bases between. CDR1 and CDR2 (germline): SNHLY, FYNNEI. The CDR3 loop spans 12 amino acids. The CDR3 DNA is TGTGCCAGCAGTGTGGCCCCAGATACGCAGTATTTT. Protein: CASSVAPDTQYF.

The CDR3 protein is CASSGPRQNNEQFF. CDR3 nucleotides: TGTGCCAGCAGCGGTCCCCGACAGAACAATGAGCAGTTCTTC. V and J are TRBV25-1 and TRBJ2-1, with D possibly TRBD1 on 5 matching bases. The CDR3 runs to 14 residues. Germline values: CDR1 MGHDK, CDR2 SYGVNS. Trimming cost V 6 bases and J 5 bases, with 14 bases left between them.

V is TRBV29-1 and J is TRBJ2-3; 11 bases align to TRBD2. Losses at the gene ends were 1 base for V and 0 bases for J; bases not matched to a gene: 0. Germline CDR1 is SQVTM and CDR2 is ANQGSEA. The CDR3 covers 15 residues. CDR3 sequence (DNA): TGCAGCGTTGAAGGGACTAGCGGGAGCACAGATACGCAGTATTTT. Protein sequence: CSVEGTSGSTDTQYF.

This clone appeared a single time. This rearrangement joins TRBV7-2 to TRBJ2-1, with D unclear. Between the trimmed V and J ends, which lost 6 bases and 4 bases, there was a span of 10 bases. Germline assignment: CDR1 SGHTA and CDR2 FQGNSA. This CDR3 comprises 13 residues. CDR3 loop: CASSWQDYNEQFF. Here the CDR3 DNA reads TGTGCCAGCAGTTGGCAGGATTACAATGAGCAGTTCTTC. The whole variable domain, filled in from reference TRBV7-2 and TRBJ2-1, reads GAGVSQSPSNKVTEKGKDVELRCDPISGHTALYWYRQSLGQGLEFLIYFQGNSAPDKSGLPSDRFSAERTGGSVSTLTIQRTQQEDSAVYLCASSWQDYNEQFFGPGTRLTVL.

The CDR3 loop reads CASSLGQGVSGYTF. CDR3 in DNA: TGTGCCAGCAGTTTGGGACAGGGGGTGTCTGGCTACACCTTC. V and J are TRBV28 and TRBJ1-2; 11 bases match TRBD1. V was pared by 3 bases and J by 7 bases, with 4 bases of the junction left unmatched. Germline CDR1 reads MDHEN; CDR2 reads SYDVKM. The CDR3 has 14 residues.

The sample holds a few counts of this clone. V is TRBV25-1 and J is TRBJ1-2; 9 nucleotides line up with TRBD1. Germline assignment: CDR1 MGHDK and CDR2 SYGVNS. The CDR3 is 15 amino acids. The trim removed 4 bases at V and 7 bases at J, leaving 10 bases unmatched. CDR3 coding DNA: TGTGCCAGCAGTGGTTTAGGGACAGGGTATGGTGGCTACACCTTC. It encodes CASSGLGTGYGGYTF.